The 2 T cell receptor beta chains given below trace back to one sample, sequenced in a study of vaccination effects on CD4 cells after COVID-19. Antigen specificity for these receptors is unknown. ViraFEST assay sequencing came after antigen-specific CD4+ T cells were expanded with viral peptide pools. After roughly 11 days in culture, the CD4+ T cells were isolated. The protocol was immunoSEQ multiplex PCR, while the TCRdb copy is restricted to in-frame clones and leaves out a portion. The sample lists about 54,000 clones, around 80% occurring once. The source was CD4+ T cells from PBMCs cultured with HCoV-229E spike peptides, collected before COVID-19 vaccination. Receptors originate from a human donor who received a COVID-19 vaccine.

The chain couples TRBV5-1 to TRBJ2-2; 11 bases agree with TRBD1. The germline CDR1 and CDR2 sequences are SGHRS and YFSETQ. The CDR3 runs to 16 residues. With 0 bases clipped from V and 4 bases from J, the junction kept 2 bases outside the gene matches. The CDR3 spells CASSLAGTGGTGELFF. The CDR3 DNA is TGCGCCAGCAGCTTGGCAGGGACAGGGGGCACCGGGGAGCTGTTTTTT.

The chain couples TRBV7-2 to TRBJ1-4; 7 positions agree with TRBD1. Per the germline V gene, CDR1 is SGHTA and CDR2 is FQGNSA. The CDR3 spans 15 residues. After removal of 5 bases from V and 3 bases from J, the junction contained 6 bases not matched to a gene. CDR3: CASSERQGPNEKLFF. CDR3 coding DNA: TGTGCCAGCAGCGAAAGACAGGGCCCTAATGAAAAACTGTTTTTT.